The clone carrying this T cell receptor beta chain was observed once. The data are from a study of T cell changes during pregnancy in multiple sclerosis. Germline loops: CDR1 SGHNT, CDR2 YYREEE (reference sequence). After removal of 4 bases from V and 4 bases from J, the junction contained 3 bases not matched to a gene. The CDR3 loop spans 15 amino acids. Clones were read by immunoSEQ multiplex PCR, and TCRdb kept only the in-frame ones, dropping some. Seen here are under 40,000 clones, approximately 90% observed once, and the top ten hold about 0.53%. The J gene is TRBJ2-3, the V gene TRBV5-4; TRBD2 matches at 13 bases. The source was CD4+ T cells from peripheral blood mononuclear cells, collected before pregnancy. This clonotype originated in a female donor with multiple sclerosis, enrolled in a pregnancy study. The CDR3 here is CASSTSGGEADTQYF. CDR3 sequence (DNA): TGTGCCAGCAGCACTAGCGGGGGGGAGGCAGATACGCAGTATTTT.